This entry lists 3 T cell receptor beta chains sequenced from one sample in a study of blood T cells in healthy people across ages. A sample-barcoded 5' primer and a J-beta primer mix were used in a second PCR of roughly 7 to 11 cycles. Each CDR3 protein gets one entry after TCRdb re-called the 5' RACE reads with MiXCR. Here the sample spans hundreds of thousands of distinct CDR3 sequences, approximately 50% being singletons. The sample was blood. The receptors originated from a man aged 60-69 years in good health.

V gene TRBV10-2 combines with J gene TRBJ2-7; no definite D call. Trimming left V 6 bases short and J 0 bases short, with 6 bases between. CDR3 length: 12 residues. Germline CDR1 WSHSY, CDR2 SAAADI. CDR3 DNA: TGCGCCAGCAGACAAAGCTCCTACGAGCAGTACTTC. As protein: CASRQSSYEQYF.

CDR3 in amino acids: CASSPTGAGGAVSTQYF. CDR3 sequence (DNA): TGTGCCAGCTCACCGACAGGGGCAGGCGGCGCGGTTTCTACGCAGTATTTT. The rearrangement links TRBV18 to TRBJ2-3; TRBD1 matches at 8 bases. J was trimmed by 8 bases and V by 3 bases; bases with no gene match: 16. The germline gives CDR1 KGHSH, CDR2 LQKENI. The CDR3 runs 17 residues. Variable domain in full (rest from reference TRBV18 and TRBJ2-3): NAGVMQNPRHLVRRRGQEARLRCSPMKGHSHVYWYRQLPEEGLKFMVYLQKENIIDESGMPKERFSAEFPKEGPSILRIQQVVRGDSAAYFCASSPTGAGGAVSTQYFGPGTRLTVL.

The sample holds a few counts of this clonotype. The chain has TRBV29-1 and TRBJ2-1; 10 bases map to TRBD1. Germline CDR1 SQVTM, CDR2 ANQGSEA. The CDR3 consists of 15 residues. V shed 7 bases and J 7 bases; nucleotides not matched to a gene: 13. DNA for the CDR3: TGCAGCGCGGGCGTTGGACAGGGGGTCCCGAATGAGCAGTTCTTC. Residues: CSAGVGQGVPNEQFF.